This T cell receptor beta chain was sequenced in a study of cytomegalovirus exposure and HLA in healthy donors. The PCR used 60 Vbeta and 13 Jbeta primers. TCRdb's table, derived via immunoSEQ multiplex PCR, lists solely in-frame clones and lacks some. The sample lists around 150,000 clones; approximately 64% were seen once. This CDR3 comprises 15 residues. Germline values: CDR1 MNHEY, CDR2 SVGAGI. V lost 6 bases to trimming and J lost 3 bases; unmatched junction nucleotides: 8. This clone was detected once. The sequencing input was PBMCs. This TCR was recovered from a woman between 40 and 50 years old in good health and CMV-seronegative. The chain couples TRBV6-5 to TRBJ1-5; 7 bases agree with TRBD1. CDR3 DNA: TGTGCCAGCAGCCGAACGGGACAGTTCAATCAGCCCCAGCATTTT. Translation gives CASSRTGQFNQPQHF.